This TCR beta chain came from a study of post-analysis software for immune sequencing data. General study results and limits: TRBV5-6, TRBV5-1 and TRBV20-1 were among about 5 TRBV segments more frequent in patients than controls.

A word on this clonotype: What it binds is unknown.

The CDR3 runs to 21 residues. Germline CDR1 reads SGHRS; CDR2 reads YFSETQ. After removal of 0 bases from V and 0 bases from J, the junction contained 16 bases not matched to a gene. Prepared libraries of TCR beta cDNA carried unique molecular identifiers. TCRdb independently ran MiXCR on the PCR reads; one entry per CDR3 protein. The repertoire holds roughly 870,000 distinct CDR3 sequences, with approximately 53% as singletons. This TCR came from a girl aged 10 to 17 with multiple sclerosis. Material: blood. This chain links TRBV5-1 with TRBJ2-3, with 10 bases aligning to TRBD2. The chain's CDR3 is CASSLDFGMASGSSSTDTQYF. As DNA, the CDR3 is TGCGCCAGCAGCTTGGACTTTGGGATGGCTAGCGGGAGTTCTAGCACAGATACGCAGTATTTT.